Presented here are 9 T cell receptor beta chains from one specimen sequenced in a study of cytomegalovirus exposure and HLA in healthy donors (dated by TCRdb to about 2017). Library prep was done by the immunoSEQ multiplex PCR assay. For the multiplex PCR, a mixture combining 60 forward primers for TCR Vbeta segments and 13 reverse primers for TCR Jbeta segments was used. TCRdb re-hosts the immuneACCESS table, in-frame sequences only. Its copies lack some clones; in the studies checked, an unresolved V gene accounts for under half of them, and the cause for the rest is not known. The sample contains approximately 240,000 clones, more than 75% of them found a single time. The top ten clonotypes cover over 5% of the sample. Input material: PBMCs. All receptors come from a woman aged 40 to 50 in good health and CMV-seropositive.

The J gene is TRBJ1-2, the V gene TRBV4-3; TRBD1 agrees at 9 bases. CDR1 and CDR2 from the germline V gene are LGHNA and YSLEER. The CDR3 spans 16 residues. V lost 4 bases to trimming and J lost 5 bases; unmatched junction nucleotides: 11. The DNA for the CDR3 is TGCGCCAGCAGCCTGGTGGTAGGGACAGGGTCATATGGCTACACCTTC. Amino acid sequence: CASSLVVGTGSYGYTF.

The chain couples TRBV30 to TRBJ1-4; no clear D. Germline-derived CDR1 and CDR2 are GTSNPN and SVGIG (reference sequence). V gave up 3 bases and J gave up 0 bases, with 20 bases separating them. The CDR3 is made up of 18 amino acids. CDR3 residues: CAWSGLGSLAPTNEKLFF. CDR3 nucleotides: TGTGCCTGGAGCGGACTCGGATCCCTCGCCCCAACTAATGAAAAACTGTTTTTT. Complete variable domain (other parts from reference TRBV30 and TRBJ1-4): SQTIHQWPATLVQPVGSPLSLECTVEGTSNPNLYWYRQAAGRGLQLLFYSVGIGQISSEVPQNLSASRPQDRQFILSSKKLLLSDSGFYLCAWSGLGSLAPTNEKLFFGSGTQLSVL.

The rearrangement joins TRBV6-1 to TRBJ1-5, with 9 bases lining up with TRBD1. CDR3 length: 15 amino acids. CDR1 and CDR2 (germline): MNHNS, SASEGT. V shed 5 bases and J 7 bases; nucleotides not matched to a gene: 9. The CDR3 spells CASSRQGDGQQPQHF. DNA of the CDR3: TGTGCCAGCAGTCGACAGGGGGATGGACAACAGCCCCAGCATTTT.

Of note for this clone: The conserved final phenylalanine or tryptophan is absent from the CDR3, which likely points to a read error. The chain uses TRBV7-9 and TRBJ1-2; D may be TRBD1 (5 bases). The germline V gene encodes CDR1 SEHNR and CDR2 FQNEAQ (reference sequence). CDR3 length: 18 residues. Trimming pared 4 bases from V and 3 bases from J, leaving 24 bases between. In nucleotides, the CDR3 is TGTGCCAGCAGCTGGTGGGGGGGGACGGGGAATGAACACTATGGCTACACCCTC. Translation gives CASSWWGGTGNEHYGYTL.

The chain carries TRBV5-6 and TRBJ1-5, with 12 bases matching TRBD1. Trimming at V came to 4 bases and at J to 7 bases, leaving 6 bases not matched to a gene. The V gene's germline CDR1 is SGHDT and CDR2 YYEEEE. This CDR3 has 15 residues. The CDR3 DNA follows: TGTGCCAGCAGCCGTGGGACAGGGGGCTACCAGCCCCAGCATTTT. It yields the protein CASSRGTGGYQPQHF.

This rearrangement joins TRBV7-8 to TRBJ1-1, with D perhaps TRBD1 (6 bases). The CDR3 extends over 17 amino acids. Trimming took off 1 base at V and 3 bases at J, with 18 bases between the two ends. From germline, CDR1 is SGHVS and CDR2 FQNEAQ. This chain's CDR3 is CASSLGFRGRVDTEAFF. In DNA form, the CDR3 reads TGTGCCAGCAGCTTAGGGTTCAGGGGCAGAGTTGACACTGAAGCTTTCTTT.

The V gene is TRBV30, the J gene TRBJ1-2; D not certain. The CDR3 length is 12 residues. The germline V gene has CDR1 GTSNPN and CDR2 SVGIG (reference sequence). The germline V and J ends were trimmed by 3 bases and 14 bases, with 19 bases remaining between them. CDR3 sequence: CAWSYSGRDKTF. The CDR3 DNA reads TGTGCCTGGAGCTACTCCGGACGGGATAAAACCTTC.

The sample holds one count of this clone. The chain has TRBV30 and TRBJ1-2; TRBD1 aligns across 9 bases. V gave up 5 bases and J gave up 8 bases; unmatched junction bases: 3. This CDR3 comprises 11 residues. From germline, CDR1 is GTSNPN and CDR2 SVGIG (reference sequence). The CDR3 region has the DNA TGTGCCTGGGGGACAGGGCGCGGCTACACCTTC. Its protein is CAWGTGRGYTF.

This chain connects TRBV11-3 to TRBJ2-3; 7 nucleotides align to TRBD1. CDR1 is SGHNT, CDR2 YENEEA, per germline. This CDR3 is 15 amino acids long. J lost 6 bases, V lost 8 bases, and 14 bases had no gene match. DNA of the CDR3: TGTGCCAGCGAAAGCGGAGTAGAAGGGGGCGATACGCAGTATTTT. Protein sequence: CASESGVEGGDTQYF.